The 30 T cell receptor beta chains below come from one sample, sequenced in a study of early T cells in non-severe SARS-CoV-2 infection. From the 5' RACE reads, TCRdb called clonotypes with MiXCR, one entry per CDR3 protein. The top ten hold about a tenth of the sample, which has roughly 52,000 distinct CDR3 sequences, over 7% seen once. The source material was whole blood. These receptors were collected from an adult who was a healthcare worker with PCR-confirmed SARS-CoV-2 infection or an uninfected control (not recorded which).

This clonotype was detected many times. The rearrangement joins TRBV5-1 to TRBJ1-2; D remains ambiguous. The V and J ends lost 0 bases and 0 bases respectively, with 12 bases between them. Germline V gene sequence: CDR1 SGHRS, CDR2 YFSETQ. This CDR3 contains 16 residues. For the CDR3, the DNA is TGCGCCAGCAGCTTGGCCGACGGCAGAGCTAACTATGGCTACACCTTC. Translated, it gives CASSLADGRANYGYTF.

In this sample, this clonotype turned up a few times. The rearrangement uses TRBV29-1 and TRBJ2-1, with 14 bases lining up with TRBD2. Germline CDR1 is SQVTM and CDR2 is ANQGSEA. The junction had 8 bases not matched to a gene; V was cut back by 6 bases and J by 1 base. This CDR3 spans 17 amino acids. CDR3 residues: CSVPGLAGVTSYNEQFF. CDR3 nucleotide sequence: TGCAGCGTCCCGGGACTAGCGGGAGTTACGTCCTACAATGAGCAGTTCTTC.

There are a few counts of this clonotype. The V and J genes are TRBV20-1 and TRBJ2-7; D uncertain. Germline lookup yields CDR1 DFQATT and CDR2 SNEGSKA (reference sequence). This CDR3 is 13 amino acids long. V dropped 0 bases and J dropped 4 bases, with 10 bases sitting between them. Here the CDR3 DNA reads TGCAGTGCTAGAGATCCGAATGGGTACGAGCAGTACTTC. This gives the protein CSARDPNGYEQYF.

This clonotype was found a few times. The CDR3 sequence: CASSLAYGGKDTQYF. The CDR3 region has the DNA TGTGCCAGCAGCTTGGCCTATGGAGGGAAGGATACGCAGTATTTT. The V gene is TRBV5-5, the J gene TRBJ2-3; perhaps TRBD2 as D (6 bases). This CDR3 contains 15 residues. Germline CDR1 is SGHKS and CDR2 is YYEKEE (reference sequence). The V and J ends lost 0 bases and 6 bases respectively, with 14 bases between them.

This clonotype came up many times. The chain is built from TRBV7-8 and TRBJ1-5, with no clear D. Germline V gives CDR1 SGHVS, CDR2 FQNEAQ. The CDR3 length is 15 residues. The germline V and J ends were trimmed by 1 base and 4 bases, with 11 bases remaining between them. CDR3 sequence: CASSLGARLNQPQHF. CDR3 nucleotide sequence: TGTGCCAGCAGCTTAGGGGCAAGGCTTAATCAGCCCCAGCATTTT.

This chain connects TRBV3-1 to TRBJ2-3; D is ambiguous. Per the germline V gene, CDR1 is LGHDT and CDR2 is YNNKEL (reference sequence). V was trimmed by 4 bases and J by 1 base, leaving 12 bases between them. This CDR3 has 15 amino acids. The chain's CDR3 is CASSLGDPRTDTQYF. DNA of the CDR3: TGTGCCAGCAGCCTAGGAGACCCACGCACAGATACGCAGTATTTT.

This clonotype has at least ten counts. The J gene is TRBJ2-1, the V gene TRBV20-1; no definite D call. The CDR3 runs to 15 residues. V lost 3 bases and J 0 bases, leaving 12 bases between the germline ends. Germline values: CDR1 DFQATT, CDR2 SNEGSKA (reference sequence). The CDR3 spells CSASALESSYNEQFF. In nucleotides, the CDR3 is TGCAGTGCTAGCGCGCTCGAGAGCTCCTACAATGAGCAGTTCTTC.

This clonotype was observed a single time. The gene calls are TRBV12-3 or TRBV12-4 and TRBJ1-5, with D uncertain. The CDR3 length is 16 residues. With 3 bases removed from V and 0 bases from J, the gap between germline ends came to 12 bases. The CDR3 DNA follows: TGTGCCAGCAGTTTCCGCCCACCGAATAGCAATCAGCCCCAGCATTTT. Translating it yields CASSFRPPNSNQPQHF.

The sample holds a few counts of this clonotype. This chain links TRBV6-5 with TRBJ1-1; D is unclear. The V gene lost 2 bases and the J gene lost 0 bases, with 10 bases spanning the gap. Germline loops: CDR1 MNHEY, CDR2 SVGAGI. The CDR3 is made up of 15 amino acids. The DNA of the CDR3 is TGTGCCAGCAGTTACAGTAACGGGGTGAACACTGAAGCTTTCTTT. It specifies CASSYSNGVNTEAFF.

This chain uses TRBV5-1 with TRBJ2-5, with D possibly being TRBD2 (6 bases). The CDR3 loop spans 15 amino acids. With 3 bases removed from V and 3 bases from J, the gap between germline ends came to 15 bases. From germline, CDR1 is SGHRS and CDR2 YFSETQ. The CDR3 sequence: CASSSEGTTKETQYF. In nucleotides, the CDR3 is TGCGCCAGCAGCTCGGAGGGCACCACCAAAGAGACCCAGTACTTC.

This clonotype was seen more than once but under ten times. The chain is built from TRBV6-5 and TRBJ2-3, with 9 nucleotides matching TRBD2. The trim removed 2 bases at V and 4 bases at J, leaving 4 bases unmatched. The CDR3 length is 15 residues. CDR1 is MNHEY, CDR2 SVGAGI, per germline. Here the CDR3 reads CASSYGTSRSDTQYF. The CDR3 DNA is TGTGCCAGCAGTTACGGGACTAGCCGCTCAGATACGCAGTATTTT.

This clonotype showed up just a few times. The CDR3 bases are TGTGCCAGCAGCCAAGATAGAGCTTTCTTT. Translated: CASSQDRAFF. The V gene is TRBV14, the J gene TRBJ1-1; D call uncertain. The germline CDR1 and CDR2 sequences are SGHDN and FVKESK. Trimming stripped 0 bases from V and 10 bases from J, with 3 bases between. The CDR3 is made up of 10 amino acids.

This clonotype was counted a few times. This rearrangement joins TRBV6-4 to TRBJ2-1, with 8 bases that match TRBD2. J was trimmed by 2 bases and V by 5 bases; bases with no gene match: 5. The CDR3 runs to 15 residues. Germline values: CDR1 MRHNA, CDR2 SNTAGT. CDR3 amino acids: CASSQLAATYNEQFF. In nucleotides, the CDR3 is TGTGCCAGCAGTCAACTAGCGGCAACCTACAATGAGCAGTTCTTC.

This clonotype was found many times. This chain uses TRBV20-1 with TRBJ1-1; D not certain. The CDR3 is 11 amino acids. Germline-derived CDR1 and CDR2 are DFQATT and SNEGSKA (reference sequence). The CDR3 DNA reads TGCAGGGCGATGTTGGGCACTGAAGCTTTCTTT. Amino acids: CRAMLGTEAFF.

This clonotype was observed at least ten times. The CDR3 bases are TGTGCCAGCAGCGTAGCTAGCAATCAGCCCCAGCATTTT. Translating it yields CASSVASNQPQHF. The chain employs TRBV9 and TRBJ1-5; D remains ambiguous. CDR1 is SGDLS, CDR2 YYNGEE, per germline. The V gene lost 0 bases and the J gene lost 0 bases, with 1 base spanning the gap. The CDR3 length is 13 residues.

The rearrangement links TRBV6-5 to TRBJ2-4; 8 nucleotides match TRBD1. Per the germline V gene, CDR1 is MNHEY and CDR2 is SVGAGI. With 5 bases clipped from V and 6 bases from J, the junction kept 6 bases outside the gene matches. CDR3 length equals 14 residues. The chain's CDR3 is CASSQNGQGNIQYF. CDR3 sequence (DNA): TGTGCCAGCAGTCAAAACGGACAGGGAAACATTCAGTACTTC.

This clonotype appeared a few times. A read error may account for a junction end that differs from germline. V gene TRBV4-1 combines with J gene TRBJ1-3, with TRBD1 matching over 12 bases. Germline V gene lookup returns CDR1 MGHRA and CDR2 YSYEKL. The CDR3 contains 18 residues. The CDR3: CASSQEGQGAYSENTIYF. CDR3 coding DNA: TGCGCCAGCAGCCAAGAGGGACAGGGGGCCTACTCTGAAAACACCATATATTTT.

CDR3 nucleotides: TGCAGCGTTTGGTACATCTCTGGAAACACCATATATTTT. Its translation is CSVWYISGNTIYF. The rearrangement joins TRBV29-1 to TRBJ1-3; D is unclear. Trimming shortened V by 5 bases and J by 0 bases, and 8 bases separated the two germline ends. The length of the CDR3 is 13 residues. Germline CDR1 is SQVTM and CDR2 is ANQGSEA.

The table lists this clonotype with many counts. This chain joins TRBV25-1 and TRBJ2-1, with 12 positions matching TRBD2. CDR1 and CDR2 (germline): MGHDK, SYGVNS. V was clipped by 0 bases and J by 9 bases; unmatched bases: 6. CDR3 size: 16 residues. CDR3 nucleotides: TGTGCCAGCAGTGAATATCGACTAGCGGGAGTTGGTGAGCAGTTCTTC. This sequence encodes CASSEYRLAGVGEQFF.

This clonotype was detected ten times or more. The chain has TRBV18 and TRBJ2-1; D is possibly TRBD1 (5 bases). CDR1 KGHSH and CDR2 LQKENI come from the germline V gene. V lost 3 bases to trimming and J lost 9 bases, with 12 bases between them. The CDR3 is made up of 13 amino acids. The CDR3 DNA follows: TGTGCCAGCTCACCGGGCAGGGCCGGTGAGCAGTTCTTC. Residues: CASSPGRAGEQFF.

This sequence joins TRBV7-2 and TRBJ2-1, with D uncertain. In germline, CDR1 is SGHTA, CDR2 FQGNSA. This CDR3 is built from 15 residues. Between the trimmed V and J ends, which lost 3 bases and 0 bases, there was a span of 9 bases. CDR3 DNA sequence: TGTGCCAGCAGCTTTATAGGTAGCTCCTACAATGAGCAGTTCTTC. Its protein product is CASSFIGSSYNEQFF.

This clonotype was picked up many times. This chain joins TRBV10-1 and TRBJ1-2; no reliable D call. The V end was cut by 0 bases, the J end by 2 bases, with 4 bases between. The CDR3 covers 13 residues. Germline loops: CDR1 WNHNN, CDR2 SYGVQD (reference sequence). CDR3 sequence reads: CASSESPNYGYTF. The CDR3 bases are TGCGCCAGCAGTGAGTCTCCCAACTATGGCTACACCTTC.

This clonotype was counted at least ten times. The J gene is TRBJ1-5, the V gene TRBV19; D is unclear. CDR3 length: 13 amino acids. The germline V gene has CDR1 LNHDA and CDR2 SQIVND (reference sequence). V dropped 0 bases and J dropped 6 bases, with 6 bases sitting between them. The CDR3 is CASSIDVRQPQHF. CDR3 coding DNA: TGTGCCAGTAGTATAGATGTACGTCAGCCCCAGCATTTT. The entire variable domain, with the rest obtained from reference TRBV19 and TRBJ1-5, is as follows: DGGITQSPKYLFRKEGQNVTLSCEQNLNHDAMYWYRQDPGQGLRLIYYSQIVNDFQKGDIAEGYSVSREKKESFPLTVTSAQKNPTAFYLCASSIDVRQPQHFGDGTRLSIL.

The chain joins TRBV5-1 to TRBJ2-3; no firm D call. V gave up 0 bases and J gave up 8 bases, with 16 bases separating them. Germline V CDR1 and CDR2: SGHRS, YFSETQ. This CDR3 is built from 15 residues. Here the CDR3 reads CASSLGDLPGSTQYF. The DNA for the CDR3 is TGCGCCAGCAGCTTGGGGGATCTCCCTGGGTCTACGCAGTATTTT. The complete variable domain, with remaining parts taken from reference TRBV5-1 and TRBJ2-3, reads KAGVTQTPRYLIKTRGQQVTLSCSPISGHRSVSWYQQTPGQGLQFLFEYFSETQRNKGNFPGRFSGRQFSNSRSEMNVSTLELGDSALYLCASSLGDLPGSTQYFGPGTRLTVL.

This clonotype appeared a few times. The rearrangement joins TRBV2 to TRBJ1-5, with TRBD1 matching over 8 bases. Germline loops: CDR1 SNHLY, CDR2 FYNNEI. V lost 4 bases to trimming and J lost 3 bases; unmatched junction nucleotides: 5. The CDR3 length is 15 residues. CDR3: CASSVRGPHNQPQHF. The CDR3 DNA follows: TGTGCCAGCAGTGTCAGGGGGCCTCACAATCAGCCCCAGCATTTT.

This clonotype was counted ten times or more. This chain uses TRBV7-9 with TRBJ1-2; 11 bases are a match to TRBD1. Germline assignment: CDR1 SEHNR and CDR2 FQNEAQ (reference sequence). The CDR3 length is 18 residues. J lost 2 bases, V lost 0 bases, and 8 bases had no gene match. The CDR3 nucleotides read TGTGCCAGCAGCTTAGCGGGCGGGACAGGGGGTCTAAACTATGGCTACACCTTC. Translation gives CASSLAGGTGGLNYGYTF.

The J gene is TRBJ2-7, the V gene TRBV10-3, with 7 bases lining up with TRBD1. Germline CDR1 and CDR2: ENHRY and SYGVKD. The CDR3 runs 12 residues. The J segment lost 7 bases and the V segment lost 5 bases, leaving 5 bases of the junction unmatched. This chain's CDR3 is CAISLGGAEQYF. The CDR3, as DNA: TGTGCCATCAGTCTAGGGGGCGCGGAGCAGTACTTC.

In its sample, this clonotype was seen many times. V usage is TRBV24-1 and J usage is TRBJ2-5; 13 nucleotides line up with TRBD2. This CDR3 comprises 17 residues. Germline CDR1 reads KGHDR; CDR2 reads SFDVKD. J gave up 7 bases and V 4 bases, and 11 bases lay outside the gene matches. CDR3: CATSENQGTSGKRTQYF. The CDR3 region has the DNA TGTGCCACCAGTGAGAATCAGGGGACTAGCGGGAAGAGGACCCAGTACTTC.

This clonotype appeared a few times. The CDR3 reads CASSFRTNTEAFF. For the CDR3, the DNA is TGTGCCAGCAGCTTTAGGACCAACACTGAAGCTTTCTTT. The V and J genes are TRBV7-2 and TRBJ1-1; D gene uncertain. Trimming left V 3 bases short and J 2 bases short, with 7 bases between. Germline V gives CDR1 SGHTA, CDR2 FQGNSA. The CDR3 loop spans 13 amino acids.

This clonotype was found a few times. CDR3 nucleotide sequence: TGTGCCAGTAGTATCGGGGGGGCCTACAATGAGCAGTTCTTC. Translating gives CASSIGGAYNEQFF. The V call is TRBV19, the J call TRBJ2-1, with TRBD2 matching over 8 bases. This CDR3 region has 14 residues. The V segment lost 3 bases and the J segment 2 bases; nucleotides outside the gene matches: 0. Germline V gives CDR1 LNHDA, CDR2 SQIVND (reference sequence). The variable domain in full, completed from reference TRBV19 and TRBJ2-1, reads DGGITQSPKYLFRKEGQNVTLSCEQNLNHDAMYWYRQDPGQGLRLIYYSQIVNDFQKGDIAEGYSVSREKKESFPLTVTSAQKNPTAFYLCASSIGGAYNEQFFGPGTRLTVL.